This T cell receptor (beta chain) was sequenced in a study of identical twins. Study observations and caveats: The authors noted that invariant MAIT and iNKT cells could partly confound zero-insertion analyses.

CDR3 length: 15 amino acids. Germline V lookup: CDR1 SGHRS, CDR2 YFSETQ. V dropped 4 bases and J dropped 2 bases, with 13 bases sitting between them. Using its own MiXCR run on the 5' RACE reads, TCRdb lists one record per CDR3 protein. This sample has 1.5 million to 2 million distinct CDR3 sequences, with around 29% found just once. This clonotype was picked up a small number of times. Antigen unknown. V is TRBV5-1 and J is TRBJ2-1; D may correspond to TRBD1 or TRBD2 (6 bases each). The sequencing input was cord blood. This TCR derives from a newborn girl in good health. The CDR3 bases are TGCGCCAGCAGCCCCGCGGGACAAACCTACAATGAGCAGTTCTTC. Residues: CASSPAGQTYNEQFF.